This record covers a single T cell receptor (beta chain). Its specificity is unknown. The sample belongs to a study of CD4 T cells in relation to SARS-CoV-2 and coronaviruses. Study-level results: Around two thirds of donors had memory CD4+ clonotypes crossrecognizing SARS-CoV-2 and common cold coronavirus spike.

Sequencing was performed with immunoSEQ multiplex PCR; in TCRdb, only in-frame clones are kept and a portion is missing. The top ten clones hold more than 15% of a sample with around 11,000 clones, 70% to 80% of them seen once. Before the COVID-19 pandemic, during about 2011-2019, CD4+ T cells were taken from unexposed donors. After about 10 days of culture, CD4+ T cells were isolated. The V gene's germline CDR1 is SGHRS and CDR2 YFSETQ. The V gene lost 4 bases and the J gene lost 1 base, with 11 bases spanning the gap. CDR3 length: 15 amino acids. Material for sequencing was CD4+ T cells from PBMCs, cultured in vitro. The sequence was collected from a human donor in good health. This chain links TRBV5-1 with TRBJ2-2; tentatively, D is TRBD1 (6 bases). The CDR3 region is CASSLRDKNTGELFF. The CDR3 DNA reads TGCGCCAGCAGCCTCCGGGACAAGAACACCGGGGAGCTGTTTTTT.